This T cell receptor (beta chain) was found in a study of OX40 agonist ivuxolimab in advanced cancers. About the study: Patients received ivuxolimab, an agonistic anti-OX40 (CD134) antibody. Every 2 weeks, patients received ivuxolimab intravenously, dosed at 0.01 to 10 mg/kg.

Clones were sequenced by immunoSEQ multiplex PCR, and TCRdb holds only the in-frame ones, with some missing. The sample holds approximately 130,000 clones; approximately 94% are singletons and the top ten take more than 0.9%. The V end lost 2 bases, the J end lost 3 bases, and 11 bases lay between the germline ends. Per the germline V gene, CDR1 is SNHLY and CDR2 is FYNNEI. The CDR3 has 15 residues. The chain combines TRBV2 with TRBJ2-1; TRBD2 is a possible D gene (5 bases). The sample in question was CD4+ or CD8+ T cells sorted from blood, obtained in a trial of the OX40 agonist ivuxolimab. This TCR came from an adult with an advanced solid tumor such as melanoma, head and neck, liver or kidney cancer. In DNA, the CDR3 is TGTGCCAGCAGTGAATTGCGGGTCAACTACAATGAGCAGTTCTTC. Protein product: CASSELRVNYNEQFF.